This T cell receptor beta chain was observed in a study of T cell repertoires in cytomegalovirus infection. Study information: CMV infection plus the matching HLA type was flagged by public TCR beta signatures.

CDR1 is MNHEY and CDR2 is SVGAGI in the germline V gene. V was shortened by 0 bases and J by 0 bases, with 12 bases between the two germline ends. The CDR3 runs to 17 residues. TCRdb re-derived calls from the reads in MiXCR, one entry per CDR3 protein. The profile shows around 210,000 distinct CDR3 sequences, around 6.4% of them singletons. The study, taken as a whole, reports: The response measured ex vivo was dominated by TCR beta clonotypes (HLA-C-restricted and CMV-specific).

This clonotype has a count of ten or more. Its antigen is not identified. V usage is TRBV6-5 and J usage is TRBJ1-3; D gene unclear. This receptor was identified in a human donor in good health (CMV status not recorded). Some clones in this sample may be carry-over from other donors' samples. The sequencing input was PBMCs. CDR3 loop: CASSYSGRFGSGNTIYF. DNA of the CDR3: TGTGCCAGCAGTTACTCGGGCAGGTTTGGCTCTGGAAACACCATATATTTT.